This passage covers 32 T cell receptor beta chains from one sample sequenced in a study of cytomegalovirus exposure and HLA in healthy donors. Primers included in the PCR were 60 Vbeta and 13 Jbeta primers. The method was immunoSEQ multiplex PCR; TCRdb's version includes in-frame clones alone and lacks a portion of them. The sample has 110,000 to 150,000 clones; approximately 81% are singletons. Material for sequencing was PBMCs. The receptor set was obtained from a woman in her thirties or forties in good health and CMV-seropositive.

V and J are TRBV7-7 and TRBJ1-1, with TRBD1 as a possible D gene (6 bases). Trimming removed 0 bases from V and 0 bases from J, with 14 bases in between. CDR1 and CDR2 from the germline V gene are SSHAT and FNYEAQ (reference sequence). This CDR3 has 17 amino acids. CDR3 amino acids: CASSLAAGGALNTEAFF. The CDR3 DNA sequence: TGTGCCAGCAGCTTAGCGGCGGGGGGGGCTCTGAACACTGAAGCTTTCTTT. The whole variable domain, remainder taken from reference TRBV7-7 and TRBJ1-1, is GAGVSQSPRYKVTKRGQDVTLRCDPISSHATLYWYQQALGQGPEFLTYFNYEAQPDKSGLPSDRFSAERPEGSISTLTIQRTEQRDSAMYRCASSLAAGGALNTEAFFGQGTRLTVV.

The chain couples TRBV5-4 to TRBJ2-3; no firm D call. CDR3 length equals 16 residues. Germline V CDR1 and CDR2: SGHNT, YYREEE (reference sequence). With 1 base removed from V and 5 bases from J, the gap between germline ends came to 17 bases. DNA for the CDR3: TGTGCCAGCAGCTTGAAAAGCAAAGCCCCTCTAGATACGCAGTATTTT. Translation: CASSLKSKAPLDTQYF.

To note about this clone: The junction differs from germline at one of its ends, possibly a read error. Here the CDR3 reads CASSLSTGTQGISF. In DNA form, the CDR3 reads TGTGCCAGCAGCTTGTCCACCGGGACACAGGGGATCTCCTTC. V usage is TRBV5-5 and J usage is TRBJ1-2; 7 nucleotides line up with TRBD1. CDR1 is SGHKS, CDR2 YYEKEE, per germline (reference sequence). This CDR3 is 14 amino acids long.

This clone has just one count. The chain joins TRBV18 to TRBJ2-3; 7 bases align to TRBD2. CDR3 length: 13 residues. Unmatched junction bases numbered 4, after V lost 6 bases and J lost 4 bases. The germline gives CDR1 KGHSH, CDR2 LQKENI. The CDR3 nucleotides read TGTGCCAGCTCCAAAGGACTAGCAGATACGCAGTATTTT. Translated: CASSKGLADTQYF.

This clone came up once. The chain recombines TRBV7-2 with TRBJ2-1, with TRBD1 matching over 10 bases. CDR1 SGHTA and CDR2 FQGNSA come from the germline V gene. The CDR3 is 13 amino acids. After removal of 7 bases from V and 13 bases from J, the junction contained 10 bases not matched to a gene. CDR3 sequence: CASKGQGLIPQFF. The CDR3 DNA reads TGTGCCAGCAAGGGACAGGGGTTAATCCCACAGTTCTTC. The full variable domain, in which reference TRBV7-2 and TRBJ2-1 provide the parts outside the CDR3, is GAGVSQSPSNKVTEKGKDVELRCDPISGHTALYWYRQSLGQGLEFLIYFQGNSAPDKSGLPSDRFSAERTGGSVSTLTIQRTQQEDSAVYLCASKGQGLIPQFFGPGTRLTVL.

This rearrangement joins TRBV14 to TRBJ1-1; no clear D gene. There are 17 residues in the CDR3. Between the trimmed V and J ends, which lost 0 bases and 1 base, there was a span of 15 bases. CDR1 and CDR2 (germline): SGHDN, FVKESK. The CDR3 DNA reads TGTGCCAGCAGCCAAGATTTACCCTCGGTCGGGAACACTGAAGCTTTCTTT. Translating it yields CASSQDLPSVGNTEAFF.

The V and J genes are TRBV27 and TRBJ1-4; 10 bases align to TRBD1. From germline, CDR1 is MNHEY and CDR2 SMNVEV (reference sequence). J lost 1 base, V lost 1 base, and 6 bases had no gene match. This CDR3 is 18 amino acids long. The CDR3 DNA reads TGTGCCAGCAGTTTATTACGGACAGGGGGAGTAACTAATGAAAAACTGTTTTTT. Translated: CASSLLRTGGVTNEKLFF.

The rearrangement joins TRBV28 to TRBJ2-5, with TRBD2 matching 11 bases. The CDR3 length is 16 residues. Trimming took 4 bases from V and 4 from J; bases not matched to a gene: 8. Germline loops: CDR1 MDHEN, CDR2 SYDVKM. Here the CDR3 reads CASSSLLAGGPETQYF. CDR3 DNA sequence: TGTGCCAGCAGTTCTTTATTAGCGGGGGGGCCAGAGACCCAGTACTTC.

The V and J genes are TRBV28 and TRBJ1-1, with 8 bases matching TRBD1. V lost 10 bases to trimming and J lost 7 bases; unmatched junction nucleotides: 8. From germline, CDR1 is MDHEN and CDR2 SYDVKM. The CDR3 has 12 residues. CDR3 bases: TGTGCCACAGTTGCCGACAGGGGTGAAGCTTTCTTT. Residues: CATVADRGEAFF.

This clone appeared a single time. Within the sample, other DNA sequences also encode this same CDR3. This chain connects TRBV5-6 to TRBJ2-7; D gene uncertain. Germline V gene lookup returns CDR1 SGHDT and CDR2 YYEEEE. V lost 0 bases, J lost 6 bases, and 13 bases lay in between. The CDR3 is 14 amino acids. The CDR3 DNA is TGTGCCAGCAGCTTGGCTGACCTTCGGAGCGAGCAGTACTTC. Protein sequence: CASSLADLRSEQYF. Drawing the rest from reference TRBV5-6 and TRBJ2-7, the complete variable domain is DAGVTQSPTHLIKTRGQQVTLRCSPKSGHDTVSWYQQALGQGPQFIFQYYEEEERQRGNFPDRFSGHQFPNYSSELNVNALLLGDSALYLCASSLADLRSEQYFGPGTRLTVT.

The chain links TRBV7-9 to TRBJ2-1; the match to TRBD2 covers 14 bases. Germline V CDR1 and CDR2: SEHNR, FQNEAQ (reference sequence). V lost 4 bases and J lost 4; bases outside the gene matches: 3. The CDR3 runs to 16 residues. As DNA, the CDR3 is TGTGCCAGCAGCTCTCGGACTAGCGGGGGGTACAATGAGCAGTTCTTC. Translated, it gives CASSSRTSGGYNEQFF.

V is TRBV7-3 and J is TRBJ2-5; TRBD1 matches 7 bases. The CDR3 has 15 amino acids. Germline V CDR1 and CDR2: SGHTA, FQGTGA. J gave up 5 bases and V 5 bases, and 11 bases lay outside the gene matches. The CDR3 region has the DNA TGTGCCAGCAGCCCCAACGGGCCCAGGGGGGAGACCCAGTACTTC. Residues: CASSPNGPRGETQYF.

This sequence joins TRBV7-2 and TRBJ2-1; 12 bases agree with TRBD2. Germline trimming cut 5 bases from V and 5 bases from J; bases unmatched to any gene: 4. CDR1 and CDR2 (germline): SGHTA, FQGNSA. The CDR3 runs 15 residues. The DNA for the CDR3 is TGTGCCAGCAGCACTTGGACTAGCGGGAACAATGAGCAGTTCTTC. It encodes CASSTWTSGNNEQFF.

The sample holds a few counts of this clone. The CDR3 region has the DNA TGTGCCAGTAGTATATTGCGGGGGGCGTACAATGAGCAGTTCTTC. It translates to CASSILRGAYNEQFF. The chain joins TRBV19 to TRBJ2-1; 8 nucleotides agree with TRBD2. The CDR3 runs 15 residues. J lost 4 bases, V lost 2 bases, and 4 bases had no gene match. Germline V gives CDR1 LNHDA, CDR2 SQIVND (reference sequence).

The rearrangement uses TRBV28 and TRBJ1-1; tentatively, D is TRBD1 (5 bases). CDR1 is MDHEN and CDR2 is SYDVKM in the germline V gene. V was cut by 4 bases and J by 11 bases, with 17 bases left in between. This CDR3 has 13 amino acids. CDR3 nucleotide sequence: TGTGCCAGCAGTTCGCCTCCAGGGTCCTGGGCTTTCTTT. Encoded protein: CASSSPPGSWAFF.

J is TRBJ2-3 and V is TRBV5-4; D might be TRBD2 (6 bases). From germline, CDR1 is SGHNT and CDR2 YYREEE (reference sequence). This CDR3 region has 15 residues. V lost 3 bases, J lost 4 bases, and 15 bases lay in between. The CDR3 nucleotides read TGTGCCAGCAGCTGGGGGTTGGGGGAGGCAGATACGCAGTATTTT. This sequence encodes CASSWGLGEADTQYF.

The chain joins TRBV7-2 to TRBJ1-6; D gene ambiguous. Germline CDR1 SGHTA, CDR2 FQGNSA. The CDR3 runs to 17 residues. Trimming cost V 4 bases and J 0 bases, with 13 bases left between them. DNA of the CDR3: TGTGCCAGCAGCTCCAACCCGGTGAGCTCCTATAATTCACCCCTCCACTTT. Protein product: CASSSNPVSSYNSPLHF.

This chain links TRBV6-5 with TRBJ2-5; the match to TRBD1 covers 8 bases. The end of the DNA is better explained by TRBJ2-7, so the J call may be wrong. The CDR3 sequence is 14 residues long. The germline CDR1 and CDR2 sequences are MNHEY and SVGAGI. CDR3 residues: CASRLGQGAYEQYF. The CDR3 nucleotides read TGTGCCAGCAGGCTCGGACAGGGAGCCTACGAGCAGTACTTC.

The V and J genes are TRBV7-9 and TRBJ2-7, with D perhaps TRBD2 (7 bases). Germline loops: CDR1 SEHNR, CDR2 FQNEAQ (reference sequence). The CDR3 extends over 13 amino acids. Trimming took off 5 bases at V and 4 bases at J, with 12 bases between the two ends. The CDR3: CASSPRGGYEQYF. The CDR3, as DNA: TGTGCCAGCAGCCCGAGGGGGGGGTACGAGCAGTACTTC.

The V gene is TRBV21-1, the J gene TRBJ2-2; the D segment call TRBD1 is taken from the table without a DNA check. TRBV21-1 is termed a pseudogene. The CDR3 sequence is 15 residues long. CDR3 in DNA: TGTGCCAGCAGCAAAGTTGGACAGAACACCGGGGAGCTGTTTTTT. This translates into CASSKVGQNTGELFF.

The rearrangement links TRBV6-1 to TRBJ1-5, with D perhaps TRBD1 (6 bases). The germline gives CDR1 MNHNS, CDR2 SASEGT. The CDR3 length is 15 residues. V lost 0 bases and J lost 3, with 9 bases in between. The CDR3 sequence: CASSEAGHHNQPQHF. CDR3 sequence (DNA): TGTGCCAGCAGTGAAGCGGGACACCACAATCAGCCCCAGCATTTT.

The J gene is TRBJ1-2, the V gene TRBV18, with D hard to call. CDR3 length: 13 residues. V dropped 2 bases and J dropped 7 bases, with 11 bases sitting between them. Germline assignment: CDR1 KGHSH and CDR2 LQKENI. Here the CDR3 reads CASSPDISGGYTF. The CDR3 bases are TGTGCCAGCTCACCAGATATCAGCGGTGGCTACACCTTC. Filled out from reference TRBV18 and TRBJ1-2, the complete variable domain reads NAGVMQNPRHLVRRRGQEARLRCSPMKGHSHVYWYRQLPEEGLKFMVYLQKENIIDESGMPKERFSAEFPKEGPSILRIQQVVRGDSAAYFCASSPDISGGYTFGSGTRLTVV.

This chain links TRBV2 with TRBJ2-1; possibly TRBD2 for D (5 bases). Germline CDR1 and CDR2: SNHLY and FYNNEI. This CDR3 region has 15 residues. V dropped 11 bases and J dropped 4 bases, with 21 bases sitting between them. DNA of the CDR3: TGTGCCCTCCAAGCCTCCAGCGGATTTTACAATGAGCAGTTCTTC. This encodes CALQASSGFYNEQFF.

This clone has a single count. This chain connects TRBV6-6 to TRBJ1-1; D is possibly TRBD1 (5 bases). Trimming took off 10 bases at V and 0 bases at J, with 9 bases between the two ends. Looked up from germline, CDR1 is MNHNY and CDR2 is SVGAGI (reference sequence). The CDR3 runs to 12 residues. CDR3 DNA sequence: TGTGCCACCAAGGGGATGAACACTGAAGCTTTCTTT. Protein: CATKGMNTEAFF.

The rearrangement uses TRBV5-6 and TRBJ2-3; D is perhaps TRBD1 (5 bases). Trimming removed 2 bases at V and 1 base at J, with 8 bases between. The CDR3 runs to 14 residues. The germline gives CDR1 SGHDT, CDR2 YYEEEE. The CDR3 reads CASSFPRGTDTQYF. DNA for the CDR3: TGTGCCAGCAGCTTCCCCAGGGGCACAGATACGCAGTATTTT.

The chain uses TRBV28 and TRBJ2-3; 9 bases agree with TRBD2. Per germline, CDR1 MDHEN and CDR2 SYDVKM. The CDR3 consists of 15 residues. V lost 7 bases to trimming and J lost 1 base; unmatched junction nucleotides: 6. This chain's CDR3 is CASISAGGGTDTQYF. The CDR3, as DNA: TGTGCCAGCATATCCGCGGGAGGGGGCACAGATACGCAGTATTTT.

The genes are TRBV15 and TRBJ1-3, with TRBD1 matching 7 bases. Germline-derived CDR1 and CDR2 are LNHNV and YYDKDF (reference sequence). The CDR3 length is 17 residues. Trimming at V came to 0 bases and at J to 0 bases, leaving 5 bases not matched to a gene. CDR3 sequence (DNA): TGTGCCACCAGCAGAGATCCTCGGGACAGCTCTGGAAACACCATATATTTT. Translating gives CATSRDPRDSSGNTIYF.

The sample holds a few counts of this clone. This CDR3 reads CASSPDGVTGELFF. The CDR3 region has the DNA TGTGCCAGCAGCCCTGACGGGGTTACCGGGGAGCTGTTTTTT. The V gene is TRBV5-4, the J gene TRBJ2-2; tentatively, D is TRBD2 (5 bases). Trimming shortened V by 4 bases and J by 5 bases, and 12 bases separated the two germline ends. The CDR3 totals 14 residues. Germline-derived CDR1 and CDR2 are SGHNT and YYREEE (reference sequence).

This clone was seen once. The chain has TRBV4-2 and TRBJ1-6; TRBD1 aligns across 7 bases. There are 15 residues in the CDR3. V was clipped by 0 bases and J by 6 bases; unmatched bases: 2. In germline, CDR1 is LGHNA, CDR2 YNFKEQ. The DNA of the CDR3 is TGTGCCAGCAGCCAAGAGGCAGGGGGTAATTCACCCCTCCACTTT. It is translated as CASSQEAGGNSPLHF.

The chain combines TRBV5-1 with TRBJ2-2; D may be TRBD1 (6 bases). The CDR3 length is 13 residues. From germline, CDR1 is SGHRS and CDR2 YFSETQ. Trimming stripped 4 bases from V and 4 bases from J, with 8 bases between. CDR3 nucleotides: TGCGCCAGCAGCGAGGACAGCACCGGGGAGCTGTTTTTT. This translates into CASSEDSTGELFF.

This clone was detected only once. V and J are TRBV10-3 and TRBJ1-3; 9 positions match TRBD1. The length of the CDR3 is 12 residues. The ends lost 9 bases at V and 4 bases at J; junction bases unmatched: 1. Per germline, CDR1 ENHRY and CDR2 SYGVKD. CDR3 region: CAMTGGGNTIYF. The DNA of the CDR3 is TGTGCCATGACAGGGGGAGGAAACACCATATATTTT.

The chain recombines TRBV4-2 with TRBJ2-3; TRBD2 agrees at 10 bases. Germline V gene data show CDR1 as LGHNA and CDR2 as YNFKEQ. Trimming took 2 bases from V and 6 from J; bases not matched to a gene: 8. The CDR3 has 16 residues. In nucleotides, the CDR3 is TGTGCCAGCAGCCAATTTGGTCTAGCGGGAGCCGATACGCAGTATTTT. Translation gives CASSQFGLAGADTQYF.